This T cell receptor beta chain originates from a study of blood T cell repertoires in COVID-19. Study in general: Donors in the United States, Italy and Spain gave samples during acute or convalescent COVID-19. PBMCs, B-cell-depleted T cells, or T cells were the source of the cDNA or gDNA that made up the material.

Original analysis: The authors estimated nucleated cell counts from reference gene primer amplification. The protocol was immunoSEQ multiplex PCR, while the TCRdb copy is restricted to in-frame clones and leaves out a portion. That table supplies the V and J calls and clone size; D and trimming were determined from the DNA. The sample lists about 350,000 clones, roughly 86% occurring once. Seattle patients were enrolled while actively infected and followed longitudinally. Per germline, CDR1 LGHDT and CDR2 YNNKEL (reference sequence). Trimming removed 3 bases at V and 5 bases at J, with 10 bases between. This CDR3 contains 13 residues.

This TCR was recovered from a man aged 30-40 years with COVID-19, enrolled during active disease. The sequenced sample was peripheral blood. The chain is built from TRBV3-1 (or the pseudogene TRBV3-2) and TRBJ1-2; unclear D gene. The CDR3: CASSHGLRYGYTF. CDR3 nucleotides: TGTGCCAGCAGCCACGGCTTGAGGTATGGCTACACCTTC.